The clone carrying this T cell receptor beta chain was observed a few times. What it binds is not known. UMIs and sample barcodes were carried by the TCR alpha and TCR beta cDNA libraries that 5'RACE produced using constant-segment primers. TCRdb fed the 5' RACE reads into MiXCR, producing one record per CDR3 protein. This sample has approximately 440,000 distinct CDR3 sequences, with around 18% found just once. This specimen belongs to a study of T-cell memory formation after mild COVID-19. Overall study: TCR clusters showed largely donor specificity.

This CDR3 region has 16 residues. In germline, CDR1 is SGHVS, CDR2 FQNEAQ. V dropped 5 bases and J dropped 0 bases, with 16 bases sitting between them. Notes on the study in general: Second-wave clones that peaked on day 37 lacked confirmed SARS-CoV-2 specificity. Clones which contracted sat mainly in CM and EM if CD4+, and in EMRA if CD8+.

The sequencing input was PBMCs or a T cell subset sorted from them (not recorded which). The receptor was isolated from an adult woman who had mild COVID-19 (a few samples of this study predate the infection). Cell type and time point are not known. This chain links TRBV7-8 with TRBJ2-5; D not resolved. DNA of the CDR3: TGTGCCAGCAGCCTGGGGTTTCTGGGGTACCAAGAGACCCAGTACTTC. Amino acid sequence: CASSLGFLGYQETQYF.